This TCR beta chain comes out of a study of regulatory T cells in long-lasting Graves disease. Overall study: Persistent cases took antithyroid drugs over 5 years and stayed TSH receptor antibody positive.

The time point is: persistent/refractory GD, antithyroid drugs over 5 years with positive TRAb. TCR sequences were obtained from RNA taken from PBMCs. The patient group derived from an endocrinology department in Xi'an, China. The CDR3 contains 15 residues. The V and J ends lost 1 base and 1 base respectively, with 8 bases between them. The germline V gene encodes CDR1 SGHRS and CDR2 YFSETQ. Sequencing libraries for TCR beta were prepared with iRepertoire HTBI primers and Arm-PCR of CDR3 regions. TCRdb independently ran MiXCR on the multiplex PCR reads; one entry per CDR3 protein. The table includes 600,000 to 850,000 distinct CDR3 sequences, around 32% detected once. This clonotype was seen a few times.

The rearrangement uses TRBV5-1 and TRBJ1-4; D gene unclear. This receptor was identified in a female donor with Graves disease. The sequenced sample was peripheral blood mononuclear cells (PBMCs), obtained when the disease was refractory, from a patient treated with antithyroid drugs. Written as DNA, the CDR3 is TGCGCCAGCAGCTTGTTGGGAGTAACTAATGAAAAACTGTTTTTT. Its translation is CASSLLGVTNEKLFF. The variable domain in full, completed from reference TRBV5-1 and TRBJ1-4, reads KAGVTQTPRYLIKTRGQQVTLSCSPISGHRSVSWYQQTPGQGLQFLFEYFSETQRNKGNFPGRFSGRQFSNSRSEMNVSTLELGDSALYLCASSLLGVTNEKLFFGSGTQLSVL.